This T cell receptor (beta chain) was sequenced during a study of control samples from healthy donors and cancer patients. V was shortened by 5 bases and J by 3 bases, with 19 bases between the two germline ends. The CDR3 runs 16 residues. Germline V CDR1 and CDR2: MNHEY, SVGEGT. Assay used: immunoSEQ multiplex PCR; TCRdb lists only in-frame clones, some missing. The sample has more than 100,000 clones; about 91% are singletons. The sequence came from a man between 40 and 49 years old in good health. Sequenced: blood. This sequence joins TRBV6-2 or TRBV6-3 and TRBJ1-1, with D unclear. The CDR3 coding sequence is TGTGCCAGCAGTAGATCGAGAACAGATGGGGACACTGAAGCTTTCTTT. This translates into CASSRSRTDGDTEAFF.